The present T cell receptor (beta chain) was sequenced within a study of low-dose radiotherapy and immunotherapy resistance in tumors. Across the study: Cohort 1 patients were irradiated with 0.5 Gy fractions every 2 weeks to 6.5 Gy total. Doses delivered to Cohort 2 were 1 Gy per fraction every two weeks, amounting to 13 Gy over 26 weeks. Intravenous administration to patients comprised nivolumab at 240 mg every two weeks and ipilimumab at 1 mg/kg every six weeks.

Alpha- and beta-chain coverage of first-strand cDNA came from TRAV- and TRBV-specific primers. The TCRs were subjected to amplification over approximately 18 PCR cycles employing a constant-region primer in conjunction with a V-primer adapter. TCRdb processed the reads anew with MiXCR; each CDR3 protein has one entry. The data show about 84,000 distinct CDR3 sequences, roughly 17% seen once. Time point denoted: after trial treatment. As to treatment: LDRT plus nivolumab, ipilimumab, low-dose cyclophosphamide and aspirin (RACIN trial). This clonotype was seen a few times. V lost 0 bases and J lost 6, with 16 bases in between. CDR1 is SGHRS, CDR2 YFSETQ, per germline. This CDR3 comprises 16 residues.

The V and J genes are TRBV5-1 and TRBJ2-1; a possible D gene is TRBD2 (5 bases). The starting material was PBMCs, obtained after low-dose radiotherapy plus immunotherapy. This receptor was taken from a male donor with prostate cancer. CDR3 DNA: TGCGCCAGCAGCTTGGAGGGCGGGCGGATGGGCAATGAGCAGTTCTTC. Protein sequence: CASSLEGGRMGNEQFF. The entire variable domain, with the rest obtained from reference TRBV5-1 and TRBJ2-1, is as follows: KAGVTQTPRYLIKTRGQQVTLSCSPISGHRSVSWYQQTPGQGLQFLFEYFSETQRNKGNFPGRFSGRQFSNSRSEMNVSTLELGDSALYLCASSLEGGRMGNEQFFGPGTRLTVL.